Included here is one T cell receptor (beta chain) sequence, with context. The data belong to a study of blood T cell repertoires in COVID-19. Study as a whole: T cells, B-cell-depleted T cells, or PBMCs provided the cDNA or gDNA that served as material.

The CDR3 loop spans 11 amino acids. The germline V gene has CDR1 MNHEY and CDR2 SMNVEV (reference sequence). V lost 2 bases and J lost 11, with 8 bases in between. Original processing notes: Amplification with reference gene primers provided the estimates of nucleated cell counts. Data came from immunoSEQ multiplex PCR; TCRdb stores just in-frame clones and leaves some out. D and trimming come from the DNA, and the V and J calls and clone size come from that table. This table has a few hundred thousand clones, 75% to 90% appearing once. This receptor was taken from a man between 60 and 70 years old who had recovered from COVID-19. The chain recombines TRBV27 with TRBJ2-3; a possible D gene is TRBD1 (5 bases). The sequencing sample was made of peripheral blood. The CDR3, as DNA: TGTGCCAGCAGTTTACAGGGATTGCAGTATTTT. It is translated as CASSLQGLQYF.